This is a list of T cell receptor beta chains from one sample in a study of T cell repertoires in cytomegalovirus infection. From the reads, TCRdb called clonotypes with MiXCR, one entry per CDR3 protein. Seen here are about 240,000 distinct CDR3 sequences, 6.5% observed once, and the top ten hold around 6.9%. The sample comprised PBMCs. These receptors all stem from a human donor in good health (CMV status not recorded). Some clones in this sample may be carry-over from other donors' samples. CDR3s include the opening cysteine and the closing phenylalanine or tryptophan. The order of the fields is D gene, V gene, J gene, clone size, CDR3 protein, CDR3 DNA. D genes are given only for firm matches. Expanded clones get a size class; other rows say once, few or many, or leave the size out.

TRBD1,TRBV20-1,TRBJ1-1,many,CSAGEGQFNTEAFF,TGCAGTGCTGGGGAGGGACAGTTTAACACTGAAGCTTTCTTT
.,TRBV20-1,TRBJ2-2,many,CSARDLGNTGELFF,TGCAGTGCTAGAGATTTGGGTAACACCGGGGAGCTGTTTTTT
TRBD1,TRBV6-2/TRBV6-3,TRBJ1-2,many,CASSAAGQGSYGYTF,TGTGCCAGCAGTGCCGCCGGACAGGGCTCCTATGGCTACACCTTC
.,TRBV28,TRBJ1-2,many,CASSIGGDRNYGYTF,TGTGCCAGCAGTATAGGGGGGGATCGGAACTATGGCTACACCTTC
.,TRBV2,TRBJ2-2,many,CASSLDSGPGELFF,TGTGCCAGCAGTCTTGACAGTGGTCCCGGGGAGCTGTTTTTT
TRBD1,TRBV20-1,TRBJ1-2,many,CSARVGTGPYGYTF,TGCAGTGCTAGAGTAGGGACAGGCCCCTATGGCTACACCTTC
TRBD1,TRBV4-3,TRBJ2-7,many,CASSQGGGTGGFYEQYF,TGCGCCAGCAGCCAAGGTGGTGGGACAGGGGGCTTTTACGAGCAGTACTTC
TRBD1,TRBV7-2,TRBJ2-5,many,CASSSDRGETQYF,TGTGCCAGCAGCTCCGACAGGGGGGAGACCCAGTACTTC
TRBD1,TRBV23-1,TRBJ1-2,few,CASSPSRGPDGIDYGYTF,TGCGCCAGCAGTCCAAGCAGGGGGCCGGACGGGATAGACTATGGCTACACCTTC
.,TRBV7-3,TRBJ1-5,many,CASSRGRDQPQHF,TGTGCCAGCAGCAGGGGTCGCGATCAGCCCCAGCATTTT
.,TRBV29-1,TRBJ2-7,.,CSVRGAYEQYF,TGCAGCGTTAGGGGCGCGTACGAGCAGTACTTC
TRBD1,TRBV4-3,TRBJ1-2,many,CASSQPGTGSGYTF,TGCGCCAGCAGCCAACCCGGGACAGGGTCTGGCTACACCTTC
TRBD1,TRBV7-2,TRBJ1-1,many,CASSPMGTGTEAFF,TGTGCCAGCAGCCCAATGGGGACAGGGACTGAAGCTTTCTTT
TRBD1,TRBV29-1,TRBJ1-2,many,CSVGSDRGYTF,TGCAGCGTTGGCTCGGACAGGGGGTACACCTTC
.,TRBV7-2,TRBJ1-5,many,CASSGRPDSPYQPQHF,TGTGCCAGCAGCGGACGACCGGACAGTCCATATCAGCCCCAGCATTTT
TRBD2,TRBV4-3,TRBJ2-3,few,CASSPSSGGKADTQYF,TGCGCCAGCAGCCCCTCTAGCGGGGGGAAGGCAGATACGCAGTATTTT
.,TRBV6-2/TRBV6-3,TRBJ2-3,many,CASSWTTGTDTQYF,TGTGCCAGCAGTTGGACGACAGGCACAGATACGCAGTATTTT
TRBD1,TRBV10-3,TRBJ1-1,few,CAVGGGSHLGNTEAFF,TGTGCCGTAGGAGGGGGCAGCCACTTAGGGAACACTGAAGCTTTCTTT
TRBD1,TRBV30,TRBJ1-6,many,CAWSVRQGAESPLHF,TGTGCCTGGAGTGTTCGACAGGGAGCGGAATCACCCCTCCACTTT
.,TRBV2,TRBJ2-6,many,CASSENGGRSGANVLTF,TGTGCCAGCAGTGAGAACGGGGGACGCTCTGGGGCCAACGTCCTGACTTTC